This TCR beta chain emerged from a study of cytomegalovirus exposure and HLA in healthy donors. Findings and limits, study-wide: It was confirmed in vitro that three of the CMV-associated chains were specific for CMV antigens. While the bulk of TCR sequences proved rare, some public TCRs turned up in many donors.

Comments on this clone: Its matching antigen is unknown.

This CDR3 contains 13 residues. CDR1 MNHNY and CDR2 SVGAGI come from the germline V gene (reference sequence). The V gene end was trimmed by 2 bases and the J gene end by 3 bases; junction bases not matched to a gene: 0. Data came from immunoSEQ multiplex PCR; TCRdb stores just in-frame clones and leaves some out. The table has 71,000 or so clones, 90% to 95% seen once. Sequenced: PBMCs. The chain joins TRBV6-6 to TRBJ1-1, with TRBD1 matching over 7 bases. The clonotype was recovered from a man aged 18 to 29 in good health and CMV-seropositive. The chain's CDR3 is CASSYTGDTEAFF. Written as DNA, the CDR3 is TGTGCCAGCAGTTACACAGGGGACACTGAAGCTTTCTTT.